This TCR beta chain is from a study of a mutant IDH1 vaccine in newly diagnosed glioma. Study-wide context: Treated individuals were around 60% male and roughly 40% female, averaging 40.4 years of age. Patients arrived already treated with radiotherapy, temozolomide, or both, most having had both.

The time point denotes: week 23, last vaccination. It was 300 ug of mutant IDH1 20-mer peptide that made up each vaccine dose, given with topical imiquimod. This CDR3 spans 15 amino acids. The V and J ends lost 3 bases and 1 base respectively, with 13 bases between them. The germline V gene has CDR1 SGHNT and CDR2 YYREEE (reference sequence). A few counts support this clone. As yet, its antigen is unknown. Profiling relied on immunoSEQ multiplex PCR, and the TCRdb table lists in-frame clones only, not all of them. Here the sample spans over 35,000 clones, around 84% being singletons. V usage is TRBV5-4 and J usage is TRBJ1-1; D possibly corresponds to TRBD1 (6 bases). Sample: PBMCs, taken from a glioma patient whose treatment included an IDH1 peptide vaccine. The clonotype originates from a woman aged 18-35 years with glioma. Some clones in this sample may be carry-over from other donors' samples. The CDR3 DNA follows: TGTGCCAGCAGCTCGGAGGGGGTCCGGAACACTGAAGCTTTCTTT. This gives the protein CASSSEGVRNTEAFF.